This T cell receptor (beta chain) was captured by sequencing in a study of shared clonotypes between healthy human individuals. This CDR3 is built from 13 residues. Sequenced by immunoSEQ multiplex PCR; TCRdb stores in-frame clones only, minus some. This sample has roughly 100,000 clones, with about 67% found just once. With regard to this clone: The target antigen is unknown. An end of the junction does not agree with germline; a read error may underlie this.

Study results and limitations: When naive CD4 clonotypes were compared across a handful of donors, approximately 4.9% were shared. Larger richness was generally estimated for naive than memory subsets.

The sample was memory CD8+ T cells sorted from blood. Indicated subset: CD45RO+ cells pooled with CCR7-negative TemRA cells. The receptor's source is a young woman in good health. This chain uses TRBV5-3 with TRBJ2-2; D perhaps matches TRBD1 (6 bases). TRBV5-3 carries the ORF label, with uncertain function. CDR3 protein: CASSFTGTGELFF. CDR3 coding DNA: TGTGCCAGCAGCTTTACAGGGACCGGGGAGCTGTTTTTT.